This TCR beta chain was sequenced for a study of low-dose radiotherapy and immunotherapy resistance in tumors. Study summary: Across 26 weeks, 13 Gy in total went to Cohort 2, delivered as 1 Gy per fraction every two weeks. Every two weeks patients got nivolumab 240 mg flat dose, plus ipilimumab 1 mg/kg every six weeks, intravenously.

Both a constant-region primer and a V-primer adapter served to amplify TCRs across 20 PCR cycles. TCRdb reprocessed the reads with MiXCR, giving one entry per CDR3 protein. The sample has roughly 48,000 distinct CDR3 sequences, 33% seen once. Time point given: after trial treatment. As for treatment: LDRT plus nivolumab, ipilimumab, low-dose cyclophosphamide and aspirin (RACIN trial). The presence of advanced solid tumors lacking tumor-infiltrating lymphocytes characterized eligible patients. V lost 6 bases and J 8 bases, leaving 24 bases between the germline ends. Germline loops: CDR1 SGDLS, CDR2 YYNGEE. The CDR3 is made up of 16 amino acids.

The sample was PBMCs, taken after low-dose radiotherapy plus immunotherapy. The sequence derives from a male donor with rectosigmoid adenocarcinoma. The chain has TRBV9 and TRBJ2-4, with D perhaps TRBD1 or TRBD2 (5 bases each). This chain's CDR3 is CASNSEGAGARDIQYF. CDR3 nucleotides: TGTGCCAGCAACTCGGAAGGGGCCGGGGCTAGAGACATTCAGTACTTC.